Only a few counts were recorded for the clone carrying this T cell receptor beta chain. Its antigen is as yet unknown. These data are taken from a study of T cell repertoires in aging, cancer and after chemotherapy. For the study at large: Six age groups, ranging from 30 or younger to 70 or older, included the donors. Clear clonal overlap appeared across healthy donor samples taken over several months to years. The study, taken as a whole, reports: Compared with age-matched healthy donors, untreated hematological or solid cancer patients showed higher blood TCR clonality. Loss of evenness, beyond lost richness, contributed to age-related TCR diversity decline in cancer patients.

TRB rearrangements spanning V, D and J were amplified using mixed TRB-A/B primers. Via MiXCR, TCRdb re-called the multiplex PCR reads, giving one row per CDR3 protein. This sample has some 10,000 distinct CDR3 sequences, with more than 30% found just once. V was trimmed by 4 bases and J by 2 bases, leaving 15 bases between them. CDR1 is KGHDR and CDR2 is SFDVKD in the germline V gene. The CDR3 extends over 16 amino acids. Amplification of TCR beta used genomic DNA extracted from peripheral blood. V usage is TRBV24-1 and J usage is TRBJ2-3; TRBD1 might be the D (6 bases). The clonotype originates from a human donor in good health. Material: blood. CDR3 sequence: CATSDHRTANTDTQYF. DNA of the CDR3: TGTGCCACCAGTGACCATAGGACAGCTAACACAGATACGCAGTATTTT.